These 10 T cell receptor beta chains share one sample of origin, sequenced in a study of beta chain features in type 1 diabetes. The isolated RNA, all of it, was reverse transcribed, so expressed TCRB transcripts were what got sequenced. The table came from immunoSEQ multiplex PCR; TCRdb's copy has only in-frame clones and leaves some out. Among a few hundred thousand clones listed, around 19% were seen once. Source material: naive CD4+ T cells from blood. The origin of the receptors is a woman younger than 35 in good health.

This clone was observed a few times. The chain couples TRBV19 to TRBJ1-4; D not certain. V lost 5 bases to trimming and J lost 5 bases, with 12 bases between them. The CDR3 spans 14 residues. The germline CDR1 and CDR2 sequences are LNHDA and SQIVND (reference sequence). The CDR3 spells CASSSRTGNEKLFF. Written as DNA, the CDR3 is TGTGCCAGTAGTTCCAGGACGGGGAATGAAAAACTGTTTTTT.

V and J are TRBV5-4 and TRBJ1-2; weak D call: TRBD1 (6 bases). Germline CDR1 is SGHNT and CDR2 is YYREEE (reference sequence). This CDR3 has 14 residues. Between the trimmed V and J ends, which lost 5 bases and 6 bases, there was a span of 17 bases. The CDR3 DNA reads TGTGCCAGCAGAACACCCACAGGGACCGATGGCTACACCTTC. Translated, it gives CASRTPTGTDGYTF.

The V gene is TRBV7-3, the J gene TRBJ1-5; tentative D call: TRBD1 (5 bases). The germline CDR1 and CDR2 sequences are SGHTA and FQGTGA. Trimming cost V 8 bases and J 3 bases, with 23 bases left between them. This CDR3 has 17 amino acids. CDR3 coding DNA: TGTGCCAGCCTCCATGGAGAGGTGACAGTCGTCAATCAGCCCCAGCATTTT. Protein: CASLHGEVTVVNQPQHF.

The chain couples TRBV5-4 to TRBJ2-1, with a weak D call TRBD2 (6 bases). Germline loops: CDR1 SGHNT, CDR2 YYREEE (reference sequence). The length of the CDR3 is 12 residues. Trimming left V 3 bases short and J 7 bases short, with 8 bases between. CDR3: CASSSRENEQFF. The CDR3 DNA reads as TGTGCCAGCAGCTCGCGGGAAAATGAGCAGTTCTTC. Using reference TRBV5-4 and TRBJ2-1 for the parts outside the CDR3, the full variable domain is ETGVTQSPTHLIKTRGQQVTLRCSSQSGHNTVSWYQQALGQGPQFIFQYYREEENGRGNFPPRFSGLQFPNYSSELNVNALELDDSALYLCASSSRENEQFFGPGTRLTVL.

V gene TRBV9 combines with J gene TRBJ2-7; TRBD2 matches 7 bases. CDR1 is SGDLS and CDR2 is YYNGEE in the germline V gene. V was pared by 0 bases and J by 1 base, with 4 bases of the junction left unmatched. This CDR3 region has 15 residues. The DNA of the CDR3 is TGTGCCAGCAGCGTAGGGACTAGAGGATCCTACGAGCAGTACTTC. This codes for CASSVGTRGSYEQYF.

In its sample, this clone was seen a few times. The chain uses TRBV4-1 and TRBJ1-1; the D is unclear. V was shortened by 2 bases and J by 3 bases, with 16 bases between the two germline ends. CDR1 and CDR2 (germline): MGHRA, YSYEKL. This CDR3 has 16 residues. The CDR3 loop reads CASSQPREGKDTEAFF. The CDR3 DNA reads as TGCGCCAGCAGCCAACCAAGAGAGGGTAAGGACACTGAAGCTTTCTTT.

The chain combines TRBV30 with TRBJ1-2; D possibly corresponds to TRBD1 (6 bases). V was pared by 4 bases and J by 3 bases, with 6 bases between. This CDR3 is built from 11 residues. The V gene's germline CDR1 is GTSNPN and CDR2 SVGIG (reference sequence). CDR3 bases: TGTGCCTGGAACAGGGACTATGGCTACACCTTC. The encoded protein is CAWNRDYGYTF.

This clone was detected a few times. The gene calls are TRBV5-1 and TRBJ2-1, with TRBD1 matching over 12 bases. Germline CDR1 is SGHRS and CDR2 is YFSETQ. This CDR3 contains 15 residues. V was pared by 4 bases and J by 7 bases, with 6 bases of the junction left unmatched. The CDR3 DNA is TGCGCCAGCAGCCCGGGACAGGGGGCTGGGAATGAGCAGTTCTTC. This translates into CASSPGQGAGNEQFF.

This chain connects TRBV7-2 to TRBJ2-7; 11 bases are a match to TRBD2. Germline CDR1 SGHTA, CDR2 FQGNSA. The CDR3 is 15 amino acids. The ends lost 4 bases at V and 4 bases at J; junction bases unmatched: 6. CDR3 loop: CASSSLAGGPYEQYF. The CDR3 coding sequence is TGTGCCAGCAGCTCCCTAGCGGGGGGTCCGTACGAGCAGTACTTC.

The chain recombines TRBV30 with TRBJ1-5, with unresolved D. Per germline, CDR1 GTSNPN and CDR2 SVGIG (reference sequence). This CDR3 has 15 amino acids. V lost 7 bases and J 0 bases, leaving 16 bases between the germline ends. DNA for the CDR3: TGTGCCTCCCCGAGATGGGAGGTTAGCAATCAGCCCCAGCATTTT. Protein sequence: CASPRWEVSNQPQHF.